Following are 21 T cell receptor beta chains from one sample sequenced in a study of vaccination and CD4 T cells after COVID-19 (dated by TCRdb to 2021 to 2024). These TCRs' antigens remain unknown. The library was made by PCR. The listed sequencing device is Illumina iSeq 100. DNA from cultured CD4+ T cells underwent TCR sequencing with the Oncomine TCR Beta short-read assay at the Johns Hopkins FTIC core. TCRdb reprocessing: public reads trimmed at Q25 with fastp, clones called with MiXCR, in-frame beta chains kept. Each CDR3 protein gets just one entry, which takes the most common genes and DNA from the rows behind it. This sample is represented by 12,000 to 15,000 distinct CDR3 sequences; approximately 30% of them were singletons. The ten largest clones add up to 36% of the sample. The sample's treatment or condition label, in plain terms: roughly 10-day PBMC culture with coronavirus spike peptide pools or control peptides (ViraFEST assay).

The sample taken for sequencing was cultured CD4+ T cells from blood. The receptors stem from a human donor with COVID-19.

V and J are TRBV9 and TRBJ1-4; D is unresolved. The CDR3 loop spans 14 amino acids. From germline, CDR1 is SGDLS and CDR2 YYNGEE. The ends were cut back, 4 bases at V and 7 bases at J, with 14 bases in the middle. The DNA for the CDR3 is TGTGCCAGCAGCATTGGAGGATCGAGTGAAAAACTGTTTTTT. This encodes CASSIGGSSEKLFF.

This clonotype appeared a few times. The rearrangement uses TRBV6-5 and TRBJ2-5, with 7 bases fitting TRBD2. Germline CDR1 MNHEY, CDR2 SVGAGI. The trim removed 2 bases at V and 2 bases at J, leaving 5 bases unmatched. The CDR3 is 15 amino acids. The CDR3 loop is CASSYIAGFQETQYF. The CDR3 bases are TGTGCCAGCAGTTACATAGCGGGCTTTCAAGAGACCCAGTACTTC.

The CDR3, as DNA: TGTGCCTGGAGTGTCCCGGGGGGGCTAGCAACTAATGAAAAACTGTTTTTT. It encodes CAWSVPGGLATNEKLFF. This chain connects TRBV30 to TRBJ1-4, with a tentative D call TRBD1 (6 bases). Germline V gene data show CDR1 as GTSNPN and CDR2 as SVGIG (reference sequence). CDR3 size: 17 residues. V was cut by 0 bases and J by 0 bases, with 14 bases left in between.

The table lists this clonotype with a count of one. The J gene is TRBJ2-3, the V gene TRBV11-1; a possible D gene is TRBD2 (5 bases). V lost 5 bases to trimming and J lost 6 bases, with 12 bases between them. The germline V gene encodes CDR1 SGHAT and CDR2 FQDESV (reference sequence). This CDR3 contains 13 residues. The CDR3 here is CASSPSPGDTQYF. The CDR3 DNA sequence: TGTGCCAGCAGCCCTAGCCCCGGGGATACGCAGTATTTT.

The chain links TRBV4-1 to TRBJ2-5; TRBD2 aligns across 9 bases. This CDR3 is built from 15 residues. Germline lookup yields CDR1 MGHRA and CDR2 YSYEKL. V was clipped by 4 bases and J by 5 bases; unmatched bases: 8. CDR3 in amino acids: CASSPSRGGWETQYF. Written as DNA, the CDR3 is TGCGCCAGCAGCCCCTCGCGGGGGGGATGGGAGACCCAGTACTTC.

The chain employs TRBV5-6 and TRBJ1-1, with TRBD1 as a possible D gene (5 bases). Looked up from germline, CDR1 is SGHDT and CDR2 is YYEEEE. There are 17 residues in the CDR3. With 2 bases removed from V and 5 bases from J, the gap between germline ends came to 22 bases. CDR3 region: CASSFPRGPKDRTEAFF. Here the CDR3 DNA reads TGTGCCAGCAGCTTCCCTCGGGGCCCTAAGGATCGGACTGAAGCTTTCTTT.

The chain recombines TRBV30 with TRBJ1-1; possible D gene TRBD1, 6 bases. The germline CDR1 and CDR2 sequences are GTSNPN and SVGIG (reference sequence). Trimming removed 0 bases at V and 5 bases at J, with 10 bases between. This CDR3 region has 13 residues. Written as DNA, the CDR3 is TGTGCCTGGAGTGTTGAGGGGGGGACTGAAGCTTTCTTT. Translating it yields CAWSVEGGTEAFF.

This clonotype has more than one count but fewer than ten. The chain couples TRBV30 to TRBJ2-5, with D perhaps TRBD1 or TRBD2 (5 bases each). The V end lost 0 bases, the J end lost 5 bases, and 13 bases lay between the germline ends. Germline lookup yields CDR1 GTSNPN and CDR2 SVGIG (reference sequence). This CDR3 is built from 14 residues. In DNA form, the CDR3 reads TGTGCCTGGAGTGTAATAGGGACGGGGGAGACCCAGTACTTC. This sequence encodes CAWSVIGTGETQYF.

V usage is TRBV10-1 and J usage is TRBJ2-1, with 7 bases lining up with TRBD1. From germline, CDR1 is WNHNN and CDR2 SYGVQD (reference sequence). The J segment lost 3 bases and the V segment lost 4 bases, leaving 3 bases of the junction unmatched. The CDR3 sequence is 14 residues long. CDR3 nucleotide sequence: TGCGCCAGCAGTGCGAACAGGGGCTACAATGAGCAGTTCTTC. This codes for CASSANRGYNEQFF.

The chain carries TRBV6-5 and TRBJ2-3; D remains unclear. Per germline, CDR1 MNHEY and CDR2 SVGAGI. Trimming cost V 2 bases and J 6 bases, with 6 bases left between them. The CDR3 totals 12 residues. Written as DNA, the CDR3 is TGTGCCAGCAGTTACAAGGGCGATACGCAGTATTTT. It is translated as CASSYKGDTQYF.

The chain carries TRBV7-2 and TRBJ1-2; 7 bases line up with TRBD1. Germline V gives CDR1 SGHTA, CDR2 FQGNSA. This CDR3 spans 16 amino acids. Germline trimming cut 1 base from V and 8 bases from J; bases unmatched to any gene: 13. CDR3 bases: TGTGCCAGCAGCTTAGTTGGCGGGACAGACGCCTGGGGCTACACCTTC. Residues: CASSLVGGTDAWGYTF. Full variable domain (outside the CDR3, taken from reference TRBV7-2 and TRBJ1-2): GAGVSQSPSNKVTEKGKDVELRCDPISGHTALYWYRQSLGQGLEFLIYFQGNSAPDKSGLPSDRFSAERTGGSVSTLTIQRTQQEDSAVYLCASSLVGGTDAWGYTFGSGTRLTVV.

The chain links TRBV5-1 to TRBJ1-2, with a tentative D call TRBD1 (6 bases). Germline CDR1 reads SGHRS; CDR2 reads YFSETQ. The CDR3 consists of 14 residues. Trimming took off 1 base at V and 4 bases at J, with 11 bases between the two ends. The CDR3 DNA reads TGCGCCAGCAGCTTGTCCGGGGGCACCTATGGCTACACCTTC. Protein: CASSLSGGTYGYTF.

CDR3 nucleotides: TGTGCCAGCAGCTTAAATGGAGTTGGGGGAGCCGGGGAGCTGTTTTTT. Translated, it gives CASSLNGVGGAGELFF. The chain uses TRBV11-2 and TRBJ2-2; D tentatively reads TRBD1 or TRBD2 (5 bases each). Trimming removed 2 bases at V and 6 bases at J, with 16 bases between. The CDR3 contains 16 residues. The germline V gene encodes CDR1 SGHAT and CDR2 FQNNGV.

This rearrangement joins TRBV7-8 to TRBJ1-5; D might be TRBD1 (5 bases). V gave up 5 bases and J gave up 2 bases, with 10 bases separating them. Germline values: CDR1 SGHVS, CDR2 FQNEAQ. CDR3 length: 14 residues. CDR3 coding DNA: TGTGCCAGCAGCCCACGAGGGGGCAATCAGCCCCAGCATTTT. Translation: CASSPRGGNQPQHF.

V is TRBV15 and J is TRBJ2-1; possibly TRBD1 for D (5 bases). Germline loops: CDR1 LNHNV, CDR2 YYDKDF (reference sequence). V lost 1 base, J lost 6 bases, and 16 bases lay in between. The CDR3 is made up of 16 amino acids. The CDR3 here is CATSRVAGRMSNEQFF. As DNA, the CDR3 is TGTGCCACCAGCAGAGTGGCAGGGCGGATGTCCAATGAGCAGTTCTTC.

The chain has TRBV19 and TRBJ2-3; TRBD2 matches at 10 bases. With V trimmed by 4 bases and J by 4 bases, 5 bases remained unmatched. Germline loops: CDR1 LNHDA, CDR2 SQIVND (reference sequence). This CDR3 has 15 residues. DNA for the CDR3: TGTGCCAGTAGTAGACCTAGCGGGGGAGCAGATACGCAGTATTTT. Amino acid sequence: CASSRPSGGADTQYF.

This clonotype came up once. The chain is built from TRBV21-1 and TRBJ2-7; whether TRBD1, the table's D call, matches the DNA was not checked. TRBV21-1 is an annotated pseudogene. CDR3 size: 15 residues. CDR3 nucleotide sequence: TGTGCCAGCGGGCTCACAGGGGCGTTCTCCTACGAGCAGTACTTC. Translating gives CASGLTGAFSYEQYF.

The chain links TRBV6-1 to TRBJ2-7; TRBD2 agrees at 11 bases. This CDR3 has 13 amino acids. V lost 7 bases and J lost 4; bases outside the gene matches: 3. Germline lookup yields CDR1 MNHNS and CDR2 SASEGT. The CDR3 sequence: CASIAGGRYEQYF. The DNA of the CDR3 is TGTGCCAGCATAGCGGGGGGGCGATACGAGCAGTACTTC.

The chain combines TRBV20-1 with TRBJ2-7; the D gene is possibly TRBD1 (7 bases). The CDR3 loop spans 14 amino acids. Germline CDR1 DFQATT, CDR2 SNEGSKA (reference sequence). V was cut by 0 bases and J by 5 bases, with 14 bases left in between. For the CDR3, the DNA is TGCAGTGCTAGAGATCACCAGGGGGGAGACGAGCAGTACTTC. This codes for CSARDHQGGDEQYF.

This clonotype was observed a few times. CDR3 in DNA: TGTGCCAGTAGAGGGGTGGGGATCTGGCCCCAGCATTTT. Amino acids: CASRGVGIWPQHF. The J gene is TRBJ1-5, the V gene TRBV19; tentatively, D is TRBD1 (5 bases). The CDR3 spans 13 residues. The germline V and J ends were trimmed by 6 bases and 9 bases, with 15 bases remaining between them. Germline V lookup: CDR1 LNHDA, CDR2 SQIVND (reference sequence).

The sample holds a few counts of this clonotype. The J gene is TRBJ2-7, the V gene TRBV7-9, with D unclear. This CDR3 contains 14 residues. CDR1 is SEHNR, CDR2 FQNEAQ, per germline (reference sequence). Between the trimmed V and J ends, which lost 5 bases and 1 base, there was a span of 12 bases. DNA for the CDR3: TGTGCCAGCAGCCCTTCGGGTGGATCCTACGAGCAGTACTTC. Protein product: CASSPSGGSYEQYF.